These 6 T cell receptor beta chains were sequenced from one sample in a study of blood T cells in healthy people across ages. It was with a sample-barcoded 5' primer and a J-beta primer mix that a second PCR of roughly 6 to 12 cycles was run. TCRdb re-analysed the 5' RACE reads in MiXCR, keeping a single row per CDR3 protein. The sample contains roughly 1.7 million distinct CDR3 sequences, about 35% of which appear only once. The sample comprised blood. The receptors originated from a woman under 40 in good health.

The genes are TRBV2 and TRBJ2-3; 8 bases are a match to TRBD2. CDR3 length equals 15 residues. The junction had 3 bases not matched to a gene; V was cut back by 2 bases and J by 2 bases. Germline loops: CDR1 SNHLY, CDR2 FYNNEI. The CDR3 DNA reads TGTGCCAGCAGTGAAACTAGCGGTGACACAGATACGCAGTATTTT. This translates into CASSETSGDTDTQYF.

This clonotype turned up a few times. The V gene is TRBV7-8, the J gene TRBJ1-5; 8 nucleotides match TRBD1. The CDR3 is made up of 20 amino acids. Germline V gene sequence: CDR1 SGHVS, CDR2 FQNEAQ. J lost 2 bases, V lost 5 bases, and 20 bases had no gene match. CDR3 coding DNA: TGTGCCAGCAGCCACGGGGGGAGTTGGACAGGGCTTCCTCGCAATCAGCCCCAGCATTTT. Its protein is CASSHGGSWTGLPRNQPQHF.

The V call is TRBV12-3 or TRBV12-4, the J call TRBJ2-7, with D perhaps TRBD1 or TRBD2 (5 bases each). V lost 3 bases, J lost 1 base, and 13 bases lay in between. The CDR3 is 15 residues long. CDR3 in amino acids: CASSFLLAGSYEQYF. Written as DNA, the CDR3 is TGTGCCAGCAGTTTTCTCCTAGCAGGGTCCTACGAGCAGTACTTC.

This clonotype came up many times. V is TRBV20-1 and J is TRBJ2-5, with D uncertain. The CDR3 spans 11 residues. The V and J ends lost 1 base and 5 bases respectively, with 5 bases between them. Germline V CDR1 and CDR2: DFQATT, SNEGSKA (reference sequence). The CDR3 nucleotides read TGCAGTGCTAGAGTGCTGGAGACCCAGTACTTC. Amino acids: CSARVLETQYF.

J is TRBJ2-7 and V is TRBV6-5; D is undetermined. V gave up 5 bases and J gave up 3 bases, with 17 bases separating them. This CDR3 has 15 amino acids. Germline assignment: CDR1 MNHEY and CDR2 SVGAGI. Here the CDR3 DNA reads TGTGCCAGCAGTCTCACCGTAAGTTACAGCTACGAGCAGTACTTC. This translates into CASSLTVSYSYEQYF.

The CDR3 bases are TGTGCCAGCAGCCAGGTCATACTAGCGGGAGTTGGAGATACGCAGTATTTT. Translation: CASSQVILAGVGDTQYF. The chain is built from TRBV14 and TRBJ2-3; 11 nucleotides match TRBD2. The CDR3 sequence is 17 residues long. The V segment lost 3 bases and the J segment 5 bases; nucleotides outside the gene matches: 10. Germline V gives CDR1 SGHDN, CDR2 FVKESK.